This T cell receptor beta chain was recorded in a study of T cell responses to AZD1222 COVID-19 vaccine. Background on the study: Pooling was applied to second doses at about 4 or about 12 weeks. Study-level findings and limits: Baseline seropositives among AZD1222 recipients totaled only five or six. Rises in breadth and depth of Spike-specific TCRs came after two AZD1222 doses.

Only in-frame clones appear in the TCRdb table, and some are missing; sequencing was by immunoSEQ multiplex PCR. The table shows roughly 200,000 clones, with about 86% occurring only once. Of note for this clone: As yet, its antigen is unknown.

Sequencing used peripheral blood, obtained on day 0 of AZD1222 vaccination. The origin of this receptor is an adult in good health.

The CDR3 DNA reads as TGTGCCAGCAGCCGGGGACAGGGGCCTTCCTACGAGCAGTACTTC. Protein product: CASSRGQGPSYEQYF. The chain joins TRBV6-5 to TRBJ2-7; 10 bases line up with TRBD1. The CDR3 sequence is 15 residues long. V was pared by 6 bases and J by 1 base, with 6 bases of the junction left unmatched. CDR1 and CDR2 (germline): MNHEY, SVGAGI.